The clone carrying this T cell receptor (beta chain) was seen a handful of times. This sample is part of a study of CD8+CD57+ T cells in acquired aplastic anemia. The germline CDR1 and CDR2 sequences are SGDLS and YYNGEE. V lost 1 base and J lost 4, with 12 bases in between. The CDR3 has 14 amino acids. The template for TCR beta VDJ and CDR3 sequence profiling was genomic DNA. Via MiXCR, TCRdb re-called the reads, giving one row per CDR3 protein. The table includes about 420,000 distinct CDR3 sequences, 65% to 80% detected once. The chain is built from TRBV9 and TRBJ2-7; D may be TRBD1 (6 bases). This receptor was obtained from a human donor in good health, serving as a control. The sequencing input was sorted CD4+, CD8+, or CD8+CD57+ T cells (not recorded which) from PBMCs. In nucleotides, the CDR3 is TGTGCCAGCAGCGTAAGTCCAGGGGAATACGAGCAGTACTTC. Its translation: CASSVSPGEYEQYF.